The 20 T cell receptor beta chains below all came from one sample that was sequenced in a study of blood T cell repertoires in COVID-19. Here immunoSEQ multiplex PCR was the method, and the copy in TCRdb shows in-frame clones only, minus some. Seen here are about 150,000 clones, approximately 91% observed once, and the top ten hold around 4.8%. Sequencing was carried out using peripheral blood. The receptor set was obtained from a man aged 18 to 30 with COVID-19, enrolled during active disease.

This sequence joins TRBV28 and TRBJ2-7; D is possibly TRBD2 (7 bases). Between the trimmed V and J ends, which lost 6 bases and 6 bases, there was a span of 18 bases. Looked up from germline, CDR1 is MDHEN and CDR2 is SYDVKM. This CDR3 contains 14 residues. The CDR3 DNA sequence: TGTGCCAGCAGCTACAGGGTAGGGAGGGGCGAGCAGTACTTC. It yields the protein CASSYRVGRGEQYF.

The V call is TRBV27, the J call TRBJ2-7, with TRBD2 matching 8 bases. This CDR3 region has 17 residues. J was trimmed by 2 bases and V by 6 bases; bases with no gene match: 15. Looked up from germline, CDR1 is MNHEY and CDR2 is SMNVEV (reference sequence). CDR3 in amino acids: CASRPAPGLAGTYEQYF. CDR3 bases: TGTGCCAGCAGGCCCGCTCCGGGGCTAGCGGGTACCTACGAGCAGTACTTC.

CDR3 sequence reads: CASSLLINEAFF. The CDR3 nucleotides are TGTGCCAGCAGTTTACTTATTAATGAAGCTTTCTTT. The V and J genes are TRBV28 and TRBJ1-1; D gene ambiguous. V lost 2 bases to trimming and J lost 7 bases, with 8 bases between them. CDR3 length: 12 residues. CDR1 is MDHEN, CDR2 SYDVKM, per germline.

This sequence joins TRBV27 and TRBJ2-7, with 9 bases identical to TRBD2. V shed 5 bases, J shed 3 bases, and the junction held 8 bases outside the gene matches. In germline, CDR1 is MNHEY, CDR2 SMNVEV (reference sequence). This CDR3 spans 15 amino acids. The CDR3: CASSTGLAKIYEQYF. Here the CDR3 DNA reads TGTGCCAGCAGTACTGGACTAGCGAAAATCTACGAGCAGTACTTC.

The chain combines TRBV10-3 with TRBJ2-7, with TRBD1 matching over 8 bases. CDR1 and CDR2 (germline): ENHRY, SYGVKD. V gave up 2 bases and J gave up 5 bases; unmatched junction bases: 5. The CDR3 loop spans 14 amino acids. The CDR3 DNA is TGTGCCATCAGTGAGGCAGGACAGGGTGACGAGCAGTACTTC. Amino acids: CAISEAGQGDEQYF.

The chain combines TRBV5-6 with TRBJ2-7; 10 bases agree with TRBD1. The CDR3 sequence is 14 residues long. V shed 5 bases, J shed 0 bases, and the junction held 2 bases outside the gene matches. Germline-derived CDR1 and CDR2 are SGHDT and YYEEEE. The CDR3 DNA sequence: TGTGCCAGCAGACGACAGGGGGCCTCCTACGAGCAGTACTTC. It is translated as CASRRQGASYEQYF. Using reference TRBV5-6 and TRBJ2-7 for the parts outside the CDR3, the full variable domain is DAGVTQSPTHLIKTRGQQVTLRCSPKSGHDTVSWYQQALGQGPQFIFQYYEEEERQRGNFPDRFSGHQFPNYSSELNVNALLLGDSALYLCASRRQGASYEQYFGPGTRLTVT.

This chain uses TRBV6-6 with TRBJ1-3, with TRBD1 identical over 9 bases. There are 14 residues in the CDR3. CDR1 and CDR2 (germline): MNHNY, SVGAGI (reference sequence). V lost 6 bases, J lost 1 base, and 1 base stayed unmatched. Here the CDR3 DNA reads TGTGCCAGCAGAGACAGGGGGTCTGGAAACACCATATATTTT. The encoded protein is CASRDRGSGNTIYF.

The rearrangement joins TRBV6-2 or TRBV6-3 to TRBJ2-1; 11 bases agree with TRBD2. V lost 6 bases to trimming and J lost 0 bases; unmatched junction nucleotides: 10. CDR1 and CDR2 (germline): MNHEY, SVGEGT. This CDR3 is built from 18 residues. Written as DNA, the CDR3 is TGTGCCAGCAGCTGGGGACTAGCGGAGGGGGACTCCTACAATGAGCAGTTCTTC. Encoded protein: CASSWGLAEGDSYNEQFF.

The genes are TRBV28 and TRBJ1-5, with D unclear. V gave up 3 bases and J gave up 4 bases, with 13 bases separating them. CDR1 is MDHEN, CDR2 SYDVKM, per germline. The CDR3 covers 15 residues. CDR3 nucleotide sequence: TGTGCCAGCAGTTTGATTTTGCGGGGAAATCAGCCCCAGCATTTT. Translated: CASSLILRGNQPQHF.

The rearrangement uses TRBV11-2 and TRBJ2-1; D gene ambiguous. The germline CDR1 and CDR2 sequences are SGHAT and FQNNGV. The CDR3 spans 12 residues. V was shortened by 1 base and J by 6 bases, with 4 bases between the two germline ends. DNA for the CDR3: TGTGCCAGCAGCTTAGCGGGCAATGAGCAGTTCTTC. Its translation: CASSLAGNEQFF.

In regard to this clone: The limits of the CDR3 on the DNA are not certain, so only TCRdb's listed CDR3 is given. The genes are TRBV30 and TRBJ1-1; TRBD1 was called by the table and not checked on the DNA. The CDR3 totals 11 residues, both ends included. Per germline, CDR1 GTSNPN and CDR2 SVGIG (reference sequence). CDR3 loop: CAWGTGTGTFF.

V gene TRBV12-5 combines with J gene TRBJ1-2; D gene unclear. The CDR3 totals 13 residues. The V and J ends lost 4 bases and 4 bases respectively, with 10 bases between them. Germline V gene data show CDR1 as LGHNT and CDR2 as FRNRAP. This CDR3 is CASGSPGSYGYTF. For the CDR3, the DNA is TGTGCTAGTGGTTCCCCGGGGAGCTATGGCTACACCTTC.

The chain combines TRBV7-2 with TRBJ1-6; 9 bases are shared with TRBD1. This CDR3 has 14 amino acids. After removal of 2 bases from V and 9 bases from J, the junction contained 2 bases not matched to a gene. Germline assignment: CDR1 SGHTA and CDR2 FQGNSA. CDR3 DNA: TGTGCCAGCAGCTTACAGACAGGGGGTTCACCCCTCCACTTT. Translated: CASSLQTGGSPLHF.

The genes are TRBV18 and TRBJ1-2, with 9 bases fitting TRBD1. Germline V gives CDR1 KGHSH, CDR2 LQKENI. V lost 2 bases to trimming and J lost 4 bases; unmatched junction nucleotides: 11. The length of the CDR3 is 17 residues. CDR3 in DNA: TGTGCCAGCTCACCAACTAATACAGGGGGCGTCCCCTATGGCTACACCTTC. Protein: CASSPTNTGGVPYGYTF.

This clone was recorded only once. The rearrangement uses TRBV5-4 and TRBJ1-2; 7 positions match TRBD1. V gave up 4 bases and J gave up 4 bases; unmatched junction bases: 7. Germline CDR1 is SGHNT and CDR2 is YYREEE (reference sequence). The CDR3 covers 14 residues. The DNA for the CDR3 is TGTGCCAGCAGCCCTACGACAGGGATCTATGGCTACACCTTC. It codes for CASSPTTGIYGYTF.

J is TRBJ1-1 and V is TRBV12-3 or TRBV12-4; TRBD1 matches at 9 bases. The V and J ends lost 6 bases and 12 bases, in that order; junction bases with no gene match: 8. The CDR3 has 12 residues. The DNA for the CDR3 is TGTGCCAGCAGAGAAGGGACAGGGAAAACTTTCTTT. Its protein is CASREGTGKTFF.

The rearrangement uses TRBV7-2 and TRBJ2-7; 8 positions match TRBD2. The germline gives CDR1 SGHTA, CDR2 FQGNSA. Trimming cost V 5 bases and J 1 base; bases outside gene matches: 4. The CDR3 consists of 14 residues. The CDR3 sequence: CASSPREESYEQYF. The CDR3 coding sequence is TGTGCCAGCAGCCCGCGGGAGGAGTCCTACGAGCAGTACTTC.

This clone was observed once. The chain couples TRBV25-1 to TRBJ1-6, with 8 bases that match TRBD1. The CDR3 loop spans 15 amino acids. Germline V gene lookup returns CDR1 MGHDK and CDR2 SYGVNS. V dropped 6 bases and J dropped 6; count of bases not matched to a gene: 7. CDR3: CASRTGTGANSPLHF. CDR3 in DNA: TGTGCCAGCAGAACCGGGACAGGAGCTAATTCACCCCTCCACTTT.

This CDR3 is CASSLAGPAEAFF. The CDR3 DNA follows: TGTGCCAGCAGCTTAGCAGGGCCTGCTGAAGCTTTCTTT. The chain is built from TRBV13 and TRBJ1-1; D might be TRBD1 (5 bases). V was shortened by 1 base and J by 6 bases, with 9 bases between the two germline ends. This CDR3 contains 13 residues. CDR1 is PRHDT, CDR2 FYEKMQ, per germline (reference sequence).

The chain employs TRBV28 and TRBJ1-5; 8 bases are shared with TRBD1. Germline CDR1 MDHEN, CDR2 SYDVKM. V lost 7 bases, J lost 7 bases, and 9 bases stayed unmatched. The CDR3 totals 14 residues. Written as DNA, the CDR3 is TGTGCCAGCAAACCCACAGGGGGTCCCCAGCCCCAGCATTTT. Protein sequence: CASKPTGGPQPQHF.